This is a list of T cell receptor beta chains from one sample in a study of cytomegalovirus exposure and HLA in healthy donors. TCRdb's table, derived via immunoSEQ multiplex PCR, lists solely in-frame clones and lacks some. This sample has approximately 200,000 clones; almost 80% occur once, and the top ten carry 1.5% to 2%. What was sequenced was PBMCs. The receptors derive from a man aged 18-30 years in good health and CMV-seronegative. CDR3s leave out the opening cysteine and the closing phenylalanine or tryptophan. The size field is filled for only some rows; it gives once, few, many or a size class.

NA 11 TRBJ2-7 TRBV6-6 ASSLGHLYEQY
NA 13 TRBJ1-6 TRBV14 ASSQVTGAGSPLH
NA 11 TRBJ2-2 TRBV6-5 ASSRDTTGELF
NA 12 TRBJ2-4 TRBV11-3 ASASGGAKNIQY
few 12 TRBJ1-1 TRBV2 ASSQGWGNTEAF
NA 11 TRBJ2-7 TRBV6-5 ASCGGASPEQY
NA 11 TRBJ2-7 TRBV9 ASSVDRDYEQY
few 11 TRBJ1-5 TRBV7-6 ASSLGQGQPQH
NA 13 TRBJ1-6 TRBV30 AWSVLPTGDSPLH
NA 12 TRBJ2-7 TRBV6-1 ASFDAGGMNEQY
NA 15 TRBJ2-3 TRBV5-1 ASGSLGLDQARDTQY
NA 13 TRBJ1-5 TRBV7-8 ASSLRQGGDQPQH
NA 11 TRBJ1-4 TRBV7-2 ASSLGVGQGLF
few 13 TRBJ1-1 TRBV28 ASSPTGAWNTEAF
NA 14 TRBJ1-6 TRBV11-3 ASSPGGGLRNSPLH
NA 11 TRBJ2-3 TRBV6-1 ASSEPPTATQY
NA 13 TRBJ2-7 TRBV5-6 ASRTLGESSYEQY
NA 11 TRBJ2-7 TRBV2 AGSGGLPDEQY
few 13 TRBJ1-2 TRBV19 ASSLSPTGHDGYT
once 12 TRBJ2-3 TRBV11-2 ASSRGGSTDTQY
NA 14 TRBJ2-3 TRBV21-1 ASTLRGGSGTDTQY
NA 12 TRBJ1-2 TRBV15 ATSSRDSQYSYT
NA 13 TRBJ1-1 TRBV5-5 ASSLEGIGNTEAF
NA 14 TRBJ2-5 TRBV5-1 ASSLAPSGGGETQY
NA 15 TRBJ2-3 TRBV25-1 ASSESFGQGASDTQY
once 12 TRBJ1-1 TRBV29-1 SVERPDRGTKAF
NA 14 TRBJ1-1 TRBV19 ASSIPAGSMNTEAF
NA 15 TRBJ2-1 TRBV15 ATSRDGKSGGYNEQF